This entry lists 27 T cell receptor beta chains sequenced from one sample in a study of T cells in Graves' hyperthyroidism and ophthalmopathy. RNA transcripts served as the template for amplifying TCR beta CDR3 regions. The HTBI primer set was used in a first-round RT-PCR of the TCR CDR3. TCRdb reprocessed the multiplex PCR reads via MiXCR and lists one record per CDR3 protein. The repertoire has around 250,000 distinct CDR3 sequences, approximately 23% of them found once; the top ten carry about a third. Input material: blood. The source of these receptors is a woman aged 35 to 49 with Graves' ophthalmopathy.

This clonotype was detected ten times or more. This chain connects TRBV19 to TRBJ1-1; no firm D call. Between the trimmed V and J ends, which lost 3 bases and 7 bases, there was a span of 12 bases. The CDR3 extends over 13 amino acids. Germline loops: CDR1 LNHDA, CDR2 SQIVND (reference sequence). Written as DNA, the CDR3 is TGTGCCAGTAGTATGCGAACGGCGGGTGAAGCTTTCTTT. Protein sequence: CASSMRTAGEAFF. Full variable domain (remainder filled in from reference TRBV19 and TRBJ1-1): DGGITQSPKYLFRKEGQNVTLSCEQNLNHDAMYWYRQDPGQGLRLIYYSQIVNDFQKGDIAEGYSVSREKKESFPLTVTSAQKNPTAFYLCASSMRTAGEAFFGQGTRLTVV.

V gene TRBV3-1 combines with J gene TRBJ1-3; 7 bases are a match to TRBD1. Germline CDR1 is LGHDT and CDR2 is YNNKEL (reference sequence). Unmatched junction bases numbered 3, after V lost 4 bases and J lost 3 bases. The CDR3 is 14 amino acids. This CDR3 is CASSPGTDGNTIYF. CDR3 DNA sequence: TGTGCCAGCAGCCCCGGGACAGATGGAAACACCATATATTTT. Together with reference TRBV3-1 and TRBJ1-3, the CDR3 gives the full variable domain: DTAVSQTPKYLVTQMGNDKSIKCEQNLGHDTMYWYKQDSKKFLKIMFSYNNKELIINETVPNRFSPKSPDKAHLNLHINSLELGDSAVYFCASSPGTDGNTIYFGEGSWLTVV.

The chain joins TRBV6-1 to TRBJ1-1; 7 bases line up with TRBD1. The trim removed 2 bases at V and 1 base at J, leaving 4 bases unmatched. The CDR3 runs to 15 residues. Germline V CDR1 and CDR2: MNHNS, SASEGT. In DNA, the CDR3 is TGTGCCAGCAGTGAATGGGGACAGCAGAACACTGAAGCTTTCTTT. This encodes CASSEWGQQNTEAFF.

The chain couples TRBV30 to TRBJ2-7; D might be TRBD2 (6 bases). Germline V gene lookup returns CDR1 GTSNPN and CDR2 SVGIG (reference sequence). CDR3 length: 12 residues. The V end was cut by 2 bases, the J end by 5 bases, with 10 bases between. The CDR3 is CAWSFREHEQYF. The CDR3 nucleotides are TGTGCCTGGAGTTTTCGGGAGCACGAGCAGTACTTC. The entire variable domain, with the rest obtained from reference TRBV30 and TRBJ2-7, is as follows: SQTIHQWPATLVQPVGSPLSLECTVEGTSNPNLYWYRQAAGRGLQLLFYSVGIGQISSEVPQNLSASRPQDRQFILSSKKLLLSDSGFYLCAWSFREHEQYFGPGTRLTVT.

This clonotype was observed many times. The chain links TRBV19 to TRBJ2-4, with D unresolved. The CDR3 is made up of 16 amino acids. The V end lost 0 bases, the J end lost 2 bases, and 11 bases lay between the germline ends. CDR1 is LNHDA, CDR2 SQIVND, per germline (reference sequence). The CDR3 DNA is TGTGCCAGTAGTATAGATCTTCTGTATCCCAAAAACATTCAGTACTTC. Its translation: CASSIDLLYPKNIQYF.

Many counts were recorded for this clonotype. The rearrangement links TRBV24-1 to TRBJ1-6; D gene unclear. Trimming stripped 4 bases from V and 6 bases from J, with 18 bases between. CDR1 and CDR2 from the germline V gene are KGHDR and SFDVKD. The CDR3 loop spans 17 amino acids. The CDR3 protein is CATSENKEAEGNSPLHF. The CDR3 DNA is TGTGCCACCAGTGAGAACAAGGAGGCCGAAGGTAATTCACCCCTCCACTTT.

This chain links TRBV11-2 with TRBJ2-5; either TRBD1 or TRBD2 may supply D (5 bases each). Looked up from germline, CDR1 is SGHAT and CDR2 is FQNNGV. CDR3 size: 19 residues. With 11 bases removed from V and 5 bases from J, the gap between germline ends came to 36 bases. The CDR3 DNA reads TGTGCCGGTAGCTCGCGAGGGATCCAAGAACGCAGCTACAGGGAGACCCAGTACTTC. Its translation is CAGSSRGIQERSYRETQYF.

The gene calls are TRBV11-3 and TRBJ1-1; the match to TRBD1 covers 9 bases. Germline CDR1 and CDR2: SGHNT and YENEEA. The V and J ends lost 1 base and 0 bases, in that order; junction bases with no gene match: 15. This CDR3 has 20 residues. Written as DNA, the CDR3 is TGTGCCAGCAGCTTAGTGGGACAGGGCGGGCGAGGTCGCCTGAACACTGAAGCTTTCTTT. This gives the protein CASSLVGQGGRGRLNTEAFF.

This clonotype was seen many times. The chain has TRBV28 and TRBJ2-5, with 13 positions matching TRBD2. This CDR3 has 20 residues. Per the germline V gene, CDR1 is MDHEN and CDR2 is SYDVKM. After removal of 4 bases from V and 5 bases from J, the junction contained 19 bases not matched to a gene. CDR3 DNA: TGTGCCAGCAGTTCCCGGGGTACCGGGACTAGCGGGGAGGTCGTGGAGACCCAGTACTTC. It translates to CASSSRGTGTSGEVVETQYF.

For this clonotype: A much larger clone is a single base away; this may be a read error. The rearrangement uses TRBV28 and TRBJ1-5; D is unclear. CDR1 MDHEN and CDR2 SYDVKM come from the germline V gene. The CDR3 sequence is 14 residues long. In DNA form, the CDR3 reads TGTGCCAGCAGTTTTAGCAGGTACTATCAGTCCCAGCATTTT. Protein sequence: CASSFSRYYQSQHF.

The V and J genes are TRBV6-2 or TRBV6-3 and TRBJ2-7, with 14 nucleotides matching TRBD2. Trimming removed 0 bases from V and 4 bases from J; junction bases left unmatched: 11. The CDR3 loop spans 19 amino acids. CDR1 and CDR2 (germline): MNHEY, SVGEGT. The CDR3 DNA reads TGTGCCAGCAGTTACTCGGTCCGCGGGGGGACTAGCGGGAGATACGAGCAGTACTTC. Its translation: CASSYSVRGGTSGRYEQYF.

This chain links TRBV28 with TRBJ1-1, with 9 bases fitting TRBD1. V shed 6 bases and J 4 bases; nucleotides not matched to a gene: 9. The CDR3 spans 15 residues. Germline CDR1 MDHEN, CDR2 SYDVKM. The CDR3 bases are TGTGCCAGCAGGCCATACAGGGGGCGCATCACTGAAGCTTTCTTT. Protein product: CASRPYRGRITEAFF.

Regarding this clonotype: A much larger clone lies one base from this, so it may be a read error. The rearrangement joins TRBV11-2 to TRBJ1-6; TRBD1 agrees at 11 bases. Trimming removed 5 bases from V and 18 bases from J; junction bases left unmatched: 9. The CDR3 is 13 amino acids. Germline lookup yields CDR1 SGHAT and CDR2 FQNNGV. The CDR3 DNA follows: TGTGCCAGCAGCGTGGGACAGGGGGTATCCCCCCACTTT. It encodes CASSVGQGVSPHF.

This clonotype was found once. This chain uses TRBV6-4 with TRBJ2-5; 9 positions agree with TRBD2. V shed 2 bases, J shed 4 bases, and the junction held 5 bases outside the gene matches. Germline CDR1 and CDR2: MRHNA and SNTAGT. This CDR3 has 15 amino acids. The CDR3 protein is CASSDGGTSSETQYF. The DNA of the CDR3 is TGTGCCAGCAGTGACGGGGGGACTAGCTCAGAGACCCAGTACTTC.

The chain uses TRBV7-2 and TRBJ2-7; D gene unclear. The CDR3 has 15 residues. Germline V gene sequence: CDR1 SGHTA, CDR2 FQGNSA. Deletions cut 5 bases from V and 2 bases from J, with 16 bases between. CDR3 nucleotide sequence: TGTGCCAGCAGCCCCCTGAGGAGTGAAGCCTACGAGCAGTACTTC. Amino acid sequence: CASSPLRSEAYEQYF.

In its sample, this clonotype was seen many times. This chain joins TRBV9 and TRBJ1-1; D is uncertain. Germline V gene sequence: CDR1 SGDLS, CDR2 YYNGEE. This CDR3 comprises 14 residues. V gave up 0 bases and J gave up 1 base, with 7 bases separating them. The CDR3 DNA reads TGTGCCAGCAGCGTAGGTGTCAGGAACACTGAAGCTTTCTTT. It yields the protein CASSVGVRNTEAFF.

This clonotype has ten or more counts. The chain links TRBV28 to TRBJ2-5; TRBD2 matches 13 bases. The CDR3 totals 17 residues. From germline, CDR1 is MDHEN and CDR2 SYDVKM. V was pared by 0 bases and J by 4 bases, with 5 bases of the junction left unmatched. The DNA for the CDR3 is TGTGCCAGCAGTTTATGGATAGGACTAGCGGGAGCAGAGACCCAGTACTTC. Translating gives CASSLWIGLAGAETQYF.

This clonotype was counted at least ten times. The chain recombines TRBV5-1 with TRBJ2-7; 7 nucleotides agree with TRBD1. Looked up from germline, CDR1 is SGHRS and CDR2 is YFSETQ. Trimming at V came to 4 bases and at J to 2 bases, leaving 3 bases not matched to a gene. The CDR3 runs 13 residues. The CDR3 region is CASSVGQAYEQYF. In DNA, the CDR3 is TGCGCCAGCAGCGTCGGACAGGCCTACGAGCAGTACTTC. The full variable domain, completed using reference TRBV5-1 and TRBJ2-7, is KAGVTQTPRYLIKTRGQQVTLSCSPISGHRSVSWYQQTPGQGLQFLFEYFSETQRNKGNFPGRFSGRQFSNSRSEMNVSTLELGDSALYLCASSVGQAYEQYFGPGTRLTVT.

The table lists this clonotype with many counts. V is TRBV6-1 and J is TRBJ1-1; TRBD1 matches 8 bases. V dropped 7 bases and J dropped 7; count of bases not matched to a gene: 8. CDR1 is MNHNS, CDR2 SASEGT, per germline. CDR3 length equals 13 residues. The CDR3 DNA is TGTGCCAGCAAACAGGGGGGCGCCATTGAAGCTTTCTTT. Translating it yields CASKQGGAIEAFF.

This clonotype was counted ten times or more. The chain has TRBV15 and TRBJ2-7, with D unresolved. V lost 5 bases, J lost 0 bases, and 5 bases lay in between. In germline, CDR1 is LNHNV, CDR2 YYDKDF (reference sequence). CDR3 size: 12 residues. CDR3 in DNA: TGTGCCACCAGCGGTGGCTCCTACGAGCAGTACTTC. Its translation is CATSGGSYEQYF.

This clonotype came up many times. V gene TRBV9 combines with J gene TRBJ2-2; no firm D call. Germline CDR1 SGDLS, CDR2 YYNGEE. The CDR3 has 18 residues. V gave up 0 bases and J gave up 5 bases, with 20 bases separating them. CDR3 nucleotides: TGTGCCAGCAGCGTAGCCCCCTTTGGCGGTGTGGGGACCGGGGAGCTGTTTTTT. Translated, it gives CASSVAPFGGVGTGELFF. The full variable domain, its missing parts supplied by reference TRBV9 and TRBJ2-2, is DSGVTQTPKHLITATGQRVTLRCSPRSGDLSVYWYQQSLDQGLQFLIQYYNGEERAKGNILERFSAQQFPDLHSELNLSSLELGDSALYFCASSVAPFGGVGTGELFFGEGSRLTVL.

The CDR3 DNA follows: TGTGCCAGCAGTTTTGCCCCGTCTAATCAGCCCCAGCATTTT. Protein sequence: CASSFAPSNQPQHF. This chain connects TRBV12-3 or TRBV12-4 to TRBJ1-5; D uncertain. This CDR3 is built from 14 residues. V shed 3 bases and J shed 4 bases, with 10 bases lying between them.

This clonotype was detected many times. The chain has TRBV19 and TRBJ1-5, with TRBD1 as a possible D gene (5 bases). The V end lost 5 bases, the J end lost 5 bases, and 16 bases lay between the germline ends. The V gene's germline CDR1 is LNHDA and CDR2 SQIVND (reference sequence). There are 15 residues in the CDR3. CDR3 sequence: CASSPETVTHQPQHF. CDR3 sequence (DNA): TGTGCCAGTAGTCCTGAGACAGTAACTCATCAGCCCCAGCATTTT. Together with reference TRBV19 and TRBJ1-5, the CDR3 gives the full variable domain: DGGITQSPKYLFRKEGQNVTLSCEQNLNHDAMYWYRQDPGQGLRLIYYSQIVNDFQKGDIAEGYSVSREKKESFPLTVTSAQKNPTAFYLCASSPETVTHQPQHFGDGTRLSIL.

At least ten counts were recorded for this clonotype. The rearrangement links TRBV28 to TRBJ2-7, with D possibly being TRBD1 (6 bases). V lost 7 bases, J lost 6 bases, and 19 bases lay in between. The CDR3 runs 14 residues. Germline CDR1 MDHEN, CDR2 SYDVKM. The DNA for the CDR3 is TGTGCCAGCACTTCCACAGGGAAGATCGGCGAGCAGTACTTC. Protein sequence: CASTSTGKIGEQYF.

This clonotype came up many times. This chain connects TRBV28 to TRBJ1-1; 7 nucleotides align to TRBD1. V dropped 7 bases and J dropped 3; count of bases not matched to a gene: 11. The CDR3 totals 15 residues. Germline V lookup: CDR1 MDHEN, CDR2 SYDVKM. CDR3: CASKGAGGGDTEAFF. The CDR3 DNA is TGTGCCAGCAAAGGCGCAGGGGGAGGGGACACTGAAGCTTTCTTT.

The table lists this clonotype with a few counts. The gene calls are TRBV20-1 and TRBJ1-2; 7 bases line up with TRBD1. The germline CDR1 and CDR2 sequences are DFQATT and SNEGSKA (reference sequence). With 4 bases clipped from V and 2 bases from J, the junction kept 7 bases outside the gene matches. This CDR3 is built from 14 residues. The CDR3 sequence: CSATPRDSNYGYTF. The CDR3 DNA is TGCAGTGCTACACCCCGGGACAGCAACTATGGCTACACCTTC.

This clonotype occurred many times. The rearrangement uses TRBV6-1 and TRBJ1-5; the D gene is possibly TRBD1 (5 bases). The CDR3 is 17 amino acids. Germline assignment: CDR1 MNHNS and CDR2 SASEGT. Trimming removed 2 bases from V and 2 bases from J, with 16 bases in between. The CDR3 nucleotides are TGTGCCAGCAGTGAAATAGGGGCAGGGTCGGGCAATCAGCCCCAGCATTTT. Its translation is CASSEIGAGSGNQPQHF.